This record looks at one T cell receptor beta chain sequence and its context. The use of a sample-barcoded 5' primer and a J-beta primer mix characterized a second PCR of about 7 to 12 cycles. TCRdb processed the 5' RACE reads anew with MiXCR; each CDR3 protein has one entry. Of about 1.6 million distinct CDR3 sequences listed, about 31% are singletons. This sample was included in a study of blood T cells in healthy people across ages. There are 15 residues in the CDR3. In germline, CDR1 is LGHDT, CDR2 YNNKEL (reference sequence). V lost 7 bases, J lost 0 bases, and 4 bases stayed unmatched. Samples each had at least 5.5 micrograms of total RNA extracted.

The clonotype originates from a woman in her thirties in good health. Material for sequencing was blood. The rearrangement joins TRBV3-1 to TRBJ2-2; 8 nucleotides match TRBD2. CDR3 coding DNA: TGTGCCAGCACAGCGGGGGCCACGAACACCGGGGAGCTGTTTTTT. Amino acids: CASTAGATNTGELFF. Variable domain in full (rest from reference TRBV3-1 and TRBJ2-2): DTAVSQTPKYLVTQMGNDKSIKCEQNLGHDTMYWYKQDSKKFLKIMFSYNNKELIINETVPNRFSPKSPDKAHLNLHINSLELGDSAVYFCASTAGATNTGELFFGEGSRLTVL.